Listed here are 7 T cell receptor beta chains from one sample, sequenced in a study of shared clonotypes between healthy human individuals. Generated by immunoSEQ multiplex PCR, the TCRdb table keeps only in-frame clones and is missing some. Of 1 million to 1.2 million clones listed, 60% to 85% were seen once; the top ten hold about 0.89%. The sample was memory CD4+ T cells from PBMCs. Subset specified: CD45RA-negative fraction. The receptor set was obtained from a young man in good health. Some clones in this sample may be carry-over from other donors' samples.

Details on this clone: Other DNA sequences within the sample encode an identical CDR3. The CDR3 sequence: CASSPNNYGYTF. The CDR3 DNA reads TGTGCCAGTAGCCCCAACAACTATGGCTACACCTTC. The chain couples TRBV2 to TRBJ1-2; D not certain. The CDR3 totals 12 residues. The V gene lost 9 bases and the J gene lost 2 bases, with 10 bases spanning the gap. Germline CDR1 SNHLY, CDR2 FYNNEI.

This sequence joins TRBV11-1 and TRBJ2-2; D is unresolved. CDR3 size: 17 residues. Germline lookup yields CDR1 SGHAT and CDR2 FQDESV (reference sequence). The germline V and J ends were trimmed by 6 bases and 1 base, with 18 bases remaining between them. The CDR3 loop reads CASSHDISYGNTGELFF. CDR3 DNA sequence: TGTGCCAGCAGTCACGACATCAGCTACGGGAACACCGGGGAGCTGTTTTTT. Supplemented by reference TRBV11-1 and TRBJ2-2, the full variable domain reads EAEVAQSPRYKITEKSQAVAFWCDPISGHATLYWYRQILGQGPELLVQFQDESVVDDSQLPKDRFSAERLKGVDSTLKIQPAELGDSAMYLCASSHDISYGNTGELFFGEGSRLTVL.

CDR3 coding DNA: TGTGCCAGCAGGAGGATAGCGGGAGGACACGAGCAGTACTTC. Translating gives CASRRIAGGHEQYF. The rearrangement uses TRBV11-2 and TRBJ2-7; TRBD2 matches at 10 bases. V shed 6 bases and J 5 bases; nucleotides not matched to a gene: 7. Germline V gene sequence: CDR1 SGHAT, CDR2 FQNNGV. The CDR3 totals 14 residues.

This sequence joins TRBV29-1 and TRBJ2-3, with TRBD2 matching 10 bases. After removal of 3 bases from V and 2 bases from J, the junction contained 2 bases not matched to a gene. Germline CDR1 reads SQVTM; CDR2 reads ANQGSEA. This CDR3 has 14 residues. CDR3 nucleotide sequence: TGCAGCGTTGATAGCGGGAGGACCACAGATACGCAGTATTTT. Protein sequence: CSVDSGRTTDTQYF.

This clone was counted only a few times. The sample has other DNA sequences that encode this CDR3 too. The V and J genes are TRBV28 and TRBJ2-3, with 11 bases identical to TRBD2. The V segment lost 9 bases and the J segment 3 bases; nucleotides outside the gene matches: 5. The CDR3 is 14 residues long. Looked up from germline, CDR1 is MDHEN and CDR2 is SYDVKM. CDR3 loop: CASTTSGRTDTQYF. The CDR3 DNA follows: TGTGCCAGTACTACTAGCGGGAGAACAGATACGCAGTATTTT. The variable domain in full, with the rest retrieved from reference TRBV28 and TRBJ2-3, is DVKVTQSSRYLVKRTGEKVFLECVQDMDHENMFWYRQDPGLGLRLIYFSYDVKMKEKGDIPEGYSVSREKKERFSLILESASTNQTSMYLCASTTSGRTDTQYFGPGTRLTVL.

V is TRBV7-9 and J is TRBJ2-1, with 8 bases fitting TRBD2. The germline V gene encodes CDR1 SEHNR and CDR2 FQNEAQ (reference sequence). V gave up 0 bases and J gave up 0 bases; unmatched junction bases: 10. The CDR3 has 19 residues. The CDR3 region has the DNA TGTGCCAGCAGCTTAGCATTAAGCGGGAGAGGTGGCTCCTACAATGAGCAGTTCTTC. As protein: CASSLALSGRGGSYNEQFF.

This clone was seen a single time. The J gene is TRBJ2-7, the V gene TRBV5-1; D gene uncertain. The CDR3 consists of 13 residues. V gave up 6 bases and J gave up 0 bases, with 10 bases separating them. Per the germline V gene, CDR1 is SGHRS and CDR2 is YFSETQ. The DNA of the CDR3 is TGCGCCAGCATGGTGGGTTCCTCCTACGAGCAGTACTTC. Amino acid sequence: CASMVGSSYEQYF.